These 2 T cell receptor beta chains originate from one sample sequenced in a study of blood T cells in healthy people across ages. Sample-barcoded 5' priming and a J-beta primer mix drove a second PCR of about 6 to 12 cycles. TCRdb re-analysed the 5' RACE reads in MiXCR, keeping a single row per CDR3 protein. Of about 730,000 distinct CDR3 sequences listed, 35% to 45% are singletons. The sample was blood. These receptors were obtained from a woman aged 55-75 years in good health.

This clonotype was seen a handful of times. The J gene is TRBJ2-1, the V gene TRBV6-2 or TRBV6-3, with 10 bases that match TRBD2. Germline V gene sequence: CDR1 MNHEY, CDR2 SVGEGT. Trimming took 4 bases from V and 7 from J; bases not matched to a gene: 7. This CDR3 spans 15 amino acids. The CDR3 here is CASSSLAGDGNEQFF. The CDR3 bases are TGTGCCAGCAGTTCTCTAGCGGGAGACGGGAATGAGCAGTTCTTC.

The rearrangement joins TRBV7-2 to TRBJ2-1, with TRBD2 matching over 12 bases. With V trimmed by 2 bases and J by 8 bases, 4 bases remained unmatched. The CDR3 is 15 amino acids. The germline V gene has CDR1 SGHTA and CDR2 FQGNSA. The CDR3 DNA is TGTGCCAGCAGCTTACTACTAGCGGGAGGTCATGAGCAGTTCTTC. It encodes CASSLLLAGGHEQFF.